These 4 T cell receptor beta chains were all obtained from the same sample, sequenced in a study of blood T cells in healthy people across ages. It was with a sample-barcoded 5' primer and a J-beta primer mix that a second PCR of roughly 7 to 12 cycles was run. TCRdb used MiXCR to reprocess the 5' RACE reads, holding one entry per CDR3 protein. Of under 1,000,000 distinct CDR3 sequences in the sample, around half were seen once. The source material was blood. The receptor set was obtained from an elderly man in good health.

The V gene is TRBV11-2, the J gene TRBJ1-4; D is possibly TRBD1 (5 bases). Germline assignment: CDR1 SGHAT and CDR2 FQNNGV. Deletions cut 2 bases from V and 5 bases from J, with 15 bases between. There are 16 residues in the CDR3. CDR3 sequence (DNA): TGTGCCAGCAGCTTATATTACACAGGAGGGAATGAAAAACTGTTTTTT. It is translated as CASSLYYTGGNEKLFF.

V gene TRBV27 combines with J gene TRBJ2-1; TRBD2 might be the D (6 bases). Trimming shortened V by 0 bases and J by 3 bases, and 6 bases separated the two germline ends. CDR3 length equals 14 residues. The V gene's germline CDR1 is MNHEY and CDR2 SMNVEV (reference sequence). CDR3 sequence: CASSLSEGYNEQFF. The DNA for the CDR3 is TGTGCCAGCAGTTTATCGGAGGGCTACAATGAGCAGTTCTTC.

This clonotype appeared many times. V gene TRBV20-1 combines with J gene TRBJ2-3, with 10 bases lining up with TRBD2. V shed 0 bases and J 4 bases; nucleotides not matched to a gene: 7. CDR3 length equals 16 residues. Germline CDR1 is DFQATT and CDR2 is SNEGSKA (reference sequence). The CDR3 is CSARDWTSGGADTQYF. The CDR3 bases are TGCAGTGCTAGAGATTGGACTAGCGGAGGGGCAGATACGCAGTATTTT.

The sample holds one count of this clonotype. Here the CDR3 reads CSVSGGQGAGYEQYF. The CDR3 DNA sequence: TGCAGCGTTTCCGGGGGACAGGGGGCTGGGTACGAGCAGTACTTC. The chain carries TRBV29-1 and TRBJ2-7; 12 nucleotides align to TRBD1. Germline CDR1 SQVTM, CDR2 ANQGSEA. The length of the CDR3 is 15 residues. V was pared by 5 bases and J by 4 bases, with 9 bases of the junction left unmatched.